The 27 T cell receptor beta chains below all came from one sample that was sequenced in a study of T cells in Graves' hyperthyroidism and ophthalmopathy (dated by TCRdb to about 2019). Libraries were prepared through multiplex PCR. Sequenced on an Illumina HiSeq 2000. The TCR beta CDR3 regions were amplified from RNA transcripts. For the first round of RT-PCR on the TCR CDR3, the HTBI primer set was used together with the Qiagen OneStep RT-PCR kit. The public reads were quality trimmed at Q25 with fastp and then assembled into clones with MiXCR by TCRdb, keeping productive beta chains. For every CDR3 protein sequence, its rows merge into one entry that carries the most common genes and DNA. This sample has some 490,000 distinct CDR3 sequences in its table, and around a fifth of those were observed once. In total, the top ten clones hold 49% of the sample. Sequencing input: blood. The receptor set was obtained from a woman between 65 and 79 years old with Graves' ophthalmopathy.

This clonotype was counted between two and nine times. The chain uses TRBV5-4 and TRBJ2-7; TRBD1 matches 7 bases. This CDR3 comprises 15 residues. Germline V gene lookup returns CDR1 SGHNT and CDR2 YYREEE (reference sequence). Trimming removed 6 bases from V and 3 bases from J; junction bases left unmatched: 12. CDR3 DNA sequence: TGTGCCAGCACCAAGAGACAGGGCGAGGGCTACGAGCAGTACTTC. Residues: CASTKRQGEGYEQYF.

The rearrangement uses TRBV11-2 and TRBJ2-2; D is perhaps TRBD2 (6 bases). Trimming shortened V by 11 bases and J by 4 bases, and 11 bases separated the two germline ends. Germline lookup yields CDR1 SGHAT and CDR2 FQNNGV. The CDR3 is 12 residues long. The CDR3 protein is CASGVGTGELFF. The CDR3 nucleotides read TGTGCCTCGGGAGTAGGCACCGGGGAGCTGTTTTTT.

In this sample, this clonotype turned up a few times. V gene TRBV20-1 combines with J gene TRBJ2-5; TRBD2 matches at 10 bases. The trim removed 3 bases at V and 5 bases at J, leaving 9 bases unmatched. This CDR3 is built from 15 residues. The germline V gene encodes CDR1 DFQATT and CDR2 SNEGSKA (reference sequence). CDR3 nucleotide sequence: TGCAGTGCTAGCCCCATGCTAGCGGGAGAGGAGACCCAGTACTTC. Its protein is CSASPMLAGEETQYF.

Only a few counts were recorded for this clonotype. This chain uses TRBV7-9 with TRBJ1-6; D perhaps matches TRBD1 (5 bases). Germline lookup yields CDR1 SEHNR and CDR2 FQNEAQ (reference sequence). Between the trimmed V and J ends, which lost 1 base and 7 bases, there was a span of 11 bases. The CDR3 runs to 15 residues. For the CDR3, the DNA is TGTGCCAGCAGCTTAGAATCAGGGCTCAATTCACCCCTCCACTTT. Its protein product is CASSLESGLNSPLHF.

The V gene is TRBV19, the J gene TRBJ1-5; 7 positions agree with TRBD1. CDR1 and CDR2 from the germline V gene are LNHDA and SQIVND (reference sequence). The junction had 3 bases not matched to a gene; V was cut back by 7 bases and J by 3 bases. This CDR3 region has 13 residues. The CDR3 reads CASKGQFNQPQHF. The CDR3 DNA is TGTGCCAGTAAGGGACAGTTCAATCAGCCCCAGCATTTT.

The rearrangement links TRBV27 to TRBJ1-1; D is possibly TRBD1 (6 bases). CDR1 MNHEY and CDR2 SMNVEV come from the germline V gene (reference sequence). The V end was cut by 8 bases, the J end by 4 bases, with 20 bases between. This CDR3 has 15 amino acids. The CDR3 loop is CASRVGRSRGTEAFF. The CDR3 DNA reads as TGTGCCAGCCGCGTAGGGAGATCCAGGGGCACTGAAGCTTTCTTT.

Here the CDR3 reads CASTLGQPNYGYTF. In DNA, the CDR3 is TGTGCCAGCACCCTTGGACAGCCCAACTATGGCTACACCTTC. V gene TRBV12-3 or TRBV12-4 combines with J gene TRBJ1-2; weak D call: TRBD1 (6 bases). Trimming took off 7 bases at V and 2 bases at J, with 14 bases between the two ends. The CDR3 contains 14 residues.

At least ten counts were recorded for this clonotype. The chain uses TRBV15 and TRBJ2-1, with 7 bases that match TRBD1. The CDR3 covers 18 residues. Unmatched junction bases numbered 10, after V lost 0 bases and J lost 2 bases. Germline V gene sequence: CDR1 LNHNV, CDR2 YYDKDF (reference sequence). CDR3 loop: CATSRDIRQGGTYNEQFF. For the CDR3, the DNA is TGTGCCACCAGCAGAGATATTAGACAGGGTGGAACCTACAATGAGCAGTTCTTC.

About this clonotype: This sequence may be a read error, since a much larger clone differs from it by one base. The chain uses TRBV6-5 and TRBJ2-2; D call uncertain. V lost 5 bases and J lost 10, with 26 bases in between. The germline gives CDR1 MNHEY, CDR2 SVGAGI. The CDR3 length is 17 residues. CDR3 residues: CASSLDLTAAIVMELFF. The CDR3 coding sequence is TGTGCCAGCAGTCTCGACCTAACGGCCGCCATTGTTATGGAGCTGTTTTTT.

This clonotype was observed a single time. The J gene is TRBJ1-1, the V gene TRBV5-1; the D gene is possibly TRBD1 (5 bases). Trimming left V 10 bases short and J 1 base short, with 17 bases between. This CDR3 region has 14 residues. Germline V gives CDR1 SGHRS, CDR2 YFSETQ. The CDR3: CAGGTGGGNTEAFF. CDR3 sequence (DNA): TGCGCCGGCGGGACCGGGGGGGGGAACACTGAAGCTTTCTTT.

This clonotype was counted between two and nine times. J is TRBJ2-7 and V is TRBV6-1; 8 bases are a match to TRBD2. This CDR3 contains 16 residues. Looked up from germline, CDR1 is MNHNS and CDR2 is SASEGT. Trimming at V came to 5 bases and at J to 4 bases, leaving 13 bases not matched to a gene. CDR3 nucleotide sequence: TGTGCCAGCAGTCGGGGGGGGGCCACCATATCTTACGAGCAGTACTTC. Translating gives CASSRGGATISYEQYF.

This clonotype was counted only a few times. V is TRBV6-9 and J is TRBJ1-1, with TRBD1 as a possible D gene (6 bases). The CDR3 is 13 amino acids. With 11 bases removed from V and 7 bases from J, the gap between germline ends came to 20 bases. CDR1 is MNHGY, CDR2 SVAAGI, per germline. The CDR3 region has the DNA TGTGCCGGCATTAGGGGGGGGGGGGGTGAAGCTTTCTTT. This codes for CAGIRGGGGEAFF.

This clonotype was found many times. The chain recombines TRBV12-3 or TRBV12-4 with TRBJ2-7; D gene unclear. With 5 bases removed from V and 4 bases from J, the gap between germline ends came to 6 bases. The CDR3 spans 11 residues. DNA of the CDR3: TGTGCCAGCAGTGGAGTTTACGAGCAGTACTTC. Amino acids: CASSGVYEQYF.

This clonotype was seen a few times. CDR3 DNA sequence: TGTGCTGGGCGTCGAGCAGAAGTAGATCAGCCCCAGCATTTT. Translating it yields CAGRRAEVDQPQHF. The chain combines TRBV12-5 with TRBJ1-5; D call uncertain. V lost 11 bases and J lost 5, with 19 bases in between. The CDR3 is made up of 14 amino acids. CDR1 is LGHNT, CDR2 FRNRAP, per germline.

This clonotype was counted a single time. This sequence may be a read error, since a much larger clone differs from it by one base. This rearrangement joins TRBV28 to TRBJ2-7, with D perhaps matching TRBD1 (7 bases). The V and J ends lost 8 bases and 1 base respectively, with 15 bases between them. Germline CDR1 is MDHEN and CDR2 is SYDVKM. This CDR3 contains 14 residues. The CDR3 reads CASRGTAVSYEQYF. DNA of the CDR3: TGTGCCAGCCGCGGGACAGCGGTATCCTACGAGCAGTACTTC.

This clonotype was counted only a few times. CDR3 amino acids: CATSSRDRAENIQYF. CDR3 bases: TGTGCCACCAGCAGTCGGGACAGGGCGGAGAACATTCAGTACTTC. The chain couples TRBV15 to TRBJ2-4; 9 nucleotides align to TRBD1. CDR1 and CDR2 (germline): LNHNV, YYDKDF (reference sequence). The CDR3 totals 15 residues. V was clipped by 3 bases and J by 7 bases; unmatched bases: 7. Full variable domain (missing parts from reference TRBV15 and TRBJ2-4): DAMVIQNPRYQVTQFGKPVTLSCSQTLNHNVMYWYQQKSSQAPKLLFHYYDKDFNNEADTPDNFQSRRPNTSFCFLDIRSPGLGDTAMYLCATSSRDRAENIQYFGAGTRLSVL.

This chain uses TRBV7-9 with TRBJ2-3; D is unclear. Germline values: CDR1 SEHNR, CDR2 FQNEAQ (reference sequence). The length of the CDR3 is 13 residues. V dropped 5 bases and J dropped 2 bases, with 8 bases sitting between them. CDR3 loop: CASSRPLTDTQYF. CDR3 nucleotides: TGTGCCAGCAGCAGACCCCTCACAGATACGCAGTATTTT.

At least ten counts were recorded for this clonotype. The genes are TRBV28 and TRBJ1-2; 7 bases are shared with TRBD1. The CDR3 runs to 15 residues. The ends lost 5 bases at V and 0 bases at J; junction bases unmatched: 6. Germline assignment: CDR1 MDHEN and CDR2 SYDVKM. The chain's CDR3 is CASSRRTGANYGYTF. CDR3 DNA sequence: TGTGCCAGCAGTCGCAGGACAGGAGCTAACTATGGCTACACCTTC.

CDR3 sequence (DNA): TGCAGTGCTCAATCGGGGAACACTGAAGCTTTCTTT. Protein sequence: CSAQSGNTEAFF. V usage is TRBV20-1 and J usage is TRBJ1-1, with D unclear. V was shortened by 5 bases and J by 1 base, with 8 bases between the two germline ends. Germline values: CDR1 DFQATT, CDR2 SNEGSKA (reference sequence). The CDR3 contains 12 residues.

This clonotype occurred many times. CDR3 nucleotide sequence: TGTGCCAGCTTCCGATTGACAGGGAATCAGCCCCAGCATTTT. It is translated as CASFRLTGNQPQHF. The chain carries TRBV28 and TRBJ1-5; TRBD1 matches 7 bases. Trimming cost V 8 bases and J 4 bases; bases outside gene matches: 8. CDR1 and CDR2 from the germline V gene are MDHEN and SYDVKM. CDR3 length: 14 residues.

This clonotype was detected many times. This chain joins TRBV2 and TRBJ2-1; 7 nucleotides match TRBD2. This CDR3 is built from 13 residues. Losses at the gene ends were 11 bases for V and 1 base for J; bases not matched to a gene: 5. Germline V gene data show CDR1 as SNHLY and CDR2 as FYNNEI. This CDR3 is CAGGLESYNEQFF. The DNA of the CDR3 is TGTGCCGGAGGACTAGAGTCCTACAATGAGCAGTTCTTC.

The rearrangement links TRBV6-1 to TRBJ1-6; TRBD1 might be the D (6 bases). This CDR3 has 15 amino acids. V lost 6 bases and J 3 bases, leaving 12 bases between the germline ends. Germline V gives CDR1 MNHNS, CDR2 SASEGT. CDR3 sequence reads: CASRRTGSYNSPLHF. DNA of the CDR3: TGTGCCAGCAGACGCACAGGGAGCTATAATTCACCCCTCCACTTT.

This clonotype was seen repeatedly, ten times or more. This chain joins TRBV30 and TRBJ1-1, with a tentative D call TRBD1 (5 bases). V dropped 1 base and J dropped 7 bases, with 13 bases sitting between them. Per germline, CDR1 GTSNPN and CDR2 SVGIG (reference sequence). The CDR3 spans 13 residues. The CDR3 sequence is CAWSAGTLGEAFF. The CDR3 nucleotides read TGTGCCTGGAGTGCGGGGACTTTGGGTGAAGCTTTCTTT.

This rearrangement joins TRBV19 to TRBJ2-6; maybe TRBD1 (5 bases). CDR1 LNHDA and CDR2 SQIVND come from the germline V gene (reference sequence). The CDR3 loop spans 15 amino acids. V lost 7 bases and J lost 1, with 11 bases in between. This CDR3 is CASTKQVSGANVLTF. CDR3 nucleotides: TGTGCCAGTACCAAACAGGTTTCTGGGGCCAACGTCCTGACTTTC.

This clonotype occurred a few times. This rearrangement joins TRBV10-1 to TRBJ2-3; D might be TRBD2 (5 bases). The germline CDR1 and CDR2 sequences are WNHNN and SYGVQD (reference sequence). CDR3 length equals 17 residues. Between the trimmed V and J ends, which lost 7 bases and 5 bases, there was a span of 25 bases. This chain's CDR3 is CASTHLDWRFDQDTQYF. The CDR3, as DNA: TGCGCCAGCACCCATCTGGACTGGCGCTTTGACCAAGATACGCAGTATTTT.

The J gene is TRBJ2-2, the V gene TRBV9; TRBD1 matches 8 bases. V was clipped by 2 bases and J by 6 bases; unmatched bases: 6. The CDR3 covers 15 residues. Germline V gene data show CDR1 as SGDLS and CDR2 as YYNGEE. The CDR3: CASSVGQGRAGELFF. In DNA form, the CDR3 reads TGTGCCAGCAGCGTCGGACAGGGTAGGGCCGGGGAGCTGTTTTTT.

In its sample, this clonotype was seen a few times. This sequence joins TRBV7-2 and TRBJ2-7; possible D gene TRBD2, 6 bases. The CDR3 contains 14 residues. CDR1 and CDR2 (germline): SGHTA, FQGNSA. V lost 1 base, J lost 4 bases, and 11 bases lay in between. DNA of the CDR3: TGTGCCAGCAGCTTAGGGGGACTCCGTTACGAGCAGTACTTC. It is translated as CASSLGGLRYEQYF.